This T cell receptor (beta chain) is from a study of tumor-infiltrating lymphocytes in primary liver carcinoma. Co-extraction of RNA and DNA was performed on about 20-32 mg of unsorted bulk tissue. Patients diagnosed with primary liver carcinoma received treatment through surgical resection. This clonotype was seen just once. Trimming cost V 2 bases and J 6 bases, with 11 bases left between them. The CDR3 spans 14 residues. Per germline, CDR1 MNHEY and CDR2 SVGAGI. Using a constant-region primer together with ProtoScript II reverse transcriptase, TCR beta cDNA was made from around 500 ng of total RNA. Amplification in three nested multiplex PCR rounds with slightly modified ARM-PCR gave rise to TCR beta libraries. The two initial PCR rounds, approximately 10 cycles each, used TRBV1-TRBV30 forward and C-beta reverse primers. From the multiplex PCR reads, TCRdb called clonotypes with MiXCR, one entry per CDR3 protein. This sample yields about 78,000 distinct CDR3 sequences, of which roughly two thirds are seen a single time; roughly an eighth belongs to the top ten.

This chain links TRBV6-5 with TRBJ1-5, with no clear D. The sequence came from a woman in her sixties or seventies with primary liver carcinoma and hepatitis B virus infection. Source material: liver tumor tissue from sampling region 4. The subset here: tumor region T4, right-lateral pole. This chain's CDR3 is CASSYEWLGQPQHF. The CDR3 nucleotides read TGTGCCAGCAGTTACGAGTGGCTGGGTCAGCCCCAGCATTTT.